This T cell receptor beta chain comes out of a study of OX40 agonist ivuxolimab in advanced cancers. The CDR3 covers 13 residues. The V gene's germline CDR1 is SGHRS and CDR2 YFSETQ. V was clipped by 5 bases and J by 2 bases; unmatched bases: 2. Using immunoSEQ multiplex PCR, the repertoire was profiled, and TCRdb retains in-frame clones only, with some absent. The sample yields 60,000 or so clones, around 90% seen once. The starting material was CD4+ or CD8+ T cells sorted from blood, obtained in a trial of the OX40 agonist ivuxolimab. The chain links TRBV5-1 to TRBJ2-5, with TRBD2 matching over 8 bases. The sequence was collected from an adult with an advanced solid tumor such as melanoma, head and neck, liver or kidney cancer. The CDR3, as DNA: TGCGCCAGCAGGGCTAGCGGGCAAGAGACCCAGTACTTC. Residues: CASRASGQETQYF.